The 11 T cell receptor beta chains in this list originate from one sample, sequenced in a study of blood T cell repertoires in COVID-19. Assay used: immunoSEQ multiplex PCR; TCRdb lists only in-frame clones, some missing. Of 150,000 to 250,000 clones in the sample, roughly nine tenths were seen once. Sequencing used PBMCs or T cells enriched from blood (not recorded which). These receptor sequences come from a woman in her twenties or thirties who had recovered from COVID-19.

The chain joins TRBV7-9 to TRBJ2-3; 13 bases fit TRBD2. J gave up 3 bases and V 5 bases, and 8 bases lay outside the gene matches. The germline CDR1 and CDR2 sequences are SEHNR and FQNEAQ (reference sequence). This CDR3 has 17 residues. DNA for the CDR3: TGTGCCAGCAGCCCCTGGACTAGCGGGAGAGGGACAGATACGCAGTATTTT. It translates to CASSPWTSGRGTDTQYF.

The chain employs TRBV19 and TRBJ2-3, with D maybe TRBD2 (5 bases). The V gene lost 11 bases and the J gene lost 2 bases, with 14 bases spanning the gap. This CDR3 is 13 amino acids long. CDR1 is LNHDA and CDR2 is SQIVND in the germline V gene (reference sequence). The CDR3 protein is CASKGVYTDTQYF. In nucleotides, the CDR3 is TGTGCCTCAAAGGGAGTCTACACAGATACGCAGTATTTT.

The gene calls are TRBV7-3 and TRBJ2-6; unclear D gene. The germline V and J ends were trimmed by 5 bases and 4 bases, with 15 bases remaining between them. Germline CDR1 reads SGHTA; CDR2 reads FQGTGA. CDR3 length: 16 amino acids. CDR3 in DNA: TGTGCCAGCAGCCCTTGGGTTGGGCCAGGGGCCAACGTCCTGACTTTC. Amino acid sequence: CASSPWVGPGANVLTF. Together with reference TRBV7-3 and TRBJ2-6, the CDR3 gives the full variable domain: GAGVSQTPSNKVTEKGKYVELRCDPISGHTALYWYRQSLGQGPEFLIYFQGTGAADDSGLPNDRFFAVRPEGSVSTLKIQRTERGDSAVYLCASSPWVGPGANVLTFGAGSRLTVL.

The chain has TRBV7-2 and TRBJ1-2; a possible D gene is TRBD1 (5 bases). The CDR3 has 18 residues. Trimming cost V 1 base and J 3 bases, with 21 bases left between them. The germline gives CDR1 SGHTA, CDR2 FQGNSA. CDR3 protein: CASSLDREWGRMDYGYTF. CDR3 DNA sequence: TGTGCCAGCAGCTTAGATCGAGAATGGGGCAGGATGGACTATGGCTACACCTTC.

The chain recombines TRBV6-4 with TRBJ2-1; 7 bases agree with TRBD1. V shed 3 bases and J 6 bases; nucleotides not matched to a gene: 8. Germline V gives CDR1 MRHNA, CDR2 SNTAGT. The length of the CDR3 is 15 residues. The CDR3 DNA sequence: TGTGCCAGCAGTGAAGATAGTGGGACAGTCAATGAGCAGTTCTTC. This gives the protein CASSEDSGTVNEQFF.

The V call is TRBV19, the J call TRBJ2-1; the match to TRBD2 covers 8 bases. The V and J ends lost 6 bases and 12 bases, in that order; junction bases with no gene match: 13. This CDR3 comprises 14 residues. The V gene's germline CDR1 is LNHDA and CDR2 SQIVND (reference sequence). The chain's CDR3 is CASSFAGGPVGQFF. In DNA, the CDR3 is TGTGCCAGTAGCTTCGCGGGGGGCCCAGTTGGGCAGTTCTTC.

DNA for the CDR3: TGTGCCAGCAGTCTCCTTGTCCTAGCGGGAGAAGCCGGGGAGCTGTTTTTT. This codes for CASSLLVLAGEAGELFF. This chain connects TRBV27 to TRBJ2-2; 10 bases are a match to TRBD2. Losses at the gene ends were 5 bases for V and 6 bases for J; bases not matched to a gene: 12. The germline gives CDR1 MNHEY, CDR2 SMNVEV (reference sequence). This CDR3 is built from 17 residues.

V is TRBV2 and J is TRBJ1-4; tentative D call: TRBD1 (6 bases). The CDR3 contains 12 residues. Germline CDR1 SNHLY, CDR2 FYNNEI. V was clipped by 2 bases and J by 9 bases, with 7 bases between them. The CDR3 DNA reads TGTGCCAGCAGTGAACAGGGGCAAAAACTGTTTTTT. Its protein is CASSEQGQKLFF.

In nucleotides, the CDR3 is TGTGCCTGGAGTAGGACAGGGAACACCGGGGAGCTGTTTTTT. Translation gives CAWSRTGNTGELFF. The chain uses TRBV30 and TRBJ2-2; 7 nucleotides match TRBD1. CDR3 size: 14 residues. CDR1 and CDR2 from the germline V gene are GTSNPN and SVGIG (reference sequence). With 2 bases clipped from V and 1 base from J, the junction kept 1 base outside the gene matches.

The V gene is TRBV5-4, the J gene TRBJ2-1, with 7 bases fitting TRBD1. J gave up 6 bases and V 4 bases, and 13 bases lay outside the gene matches. CDR1 is SGHNT and CDR2 is YYREEE in the germline V gene (reference sequence). This CDR3 contains 16 residues. The CDR3 nucleotides are TGTGCCAGCAGCACCCCGACAGGGAAGGTCTTCAATGAGCAGTTCTTC. It translates to CASSTPTGKVFNEQFF.

This sequence joins TRBV5-1 and TRBJ1-2; D is undetermined. The CDR3 loop spans 17 amino acids. From germline, CDR1 is SGHRS and CDR2 YFSETQ. V shed 0 bases and J shed 3 bases, with 18 bases lying between them. The CDR3 nucleotides are TGCGCCAGCAGCTTGGGACACCTAACCAGGCGGGACTATGGCTACACCTTC. It is translated as CASSLGHLTRRDYGYTF. Combining the CDR3 with reference TRBV5-1 and TRBJ1-2 gives the whole variable domain KAGVTQTPRYLIKTRGQQVTLSCSPISGHRSVSWYQQTPGQGLQFLFEYFSETQRNKGNFPGRFSGRQFSNSRSEMNVSTLELGDSALYLCASSLGHLTRRDYGYTFGSGTRLTVV.